This TCR beta chain came from a study of cytomegalovirus exposure and HLA in healthy donors. Whole-study results and caveats: Later analysis demonstrated an association between a missense DCLRE1C variant and TCR beta V- and J-gene trimming. Per a prior analysis, the majority of TCR beta V segments were productive roughly 90% or roughly 30% of the time.

PCR employed 60 Vbeta and 13 Jbeta primers. This table comes from immunoSEQ multiplex PCR, and its TCRdb copy is limited to in-frame clones, with some not included. In the table there are more than 150,000 clones, roughly 80% of which are singletons. This CDR3 spans 17 amino acids. CDR1 and CDR2 from the germline V gene are SGHRS and YFSETQ. V gave up 4 bases and J gave up 4 bases; unmatched junction bases: 9. In the case of this clone: Its antigen is unknown.

This clonotype was obtained from a man aged 35 to 55 in good health and CMV-seropositive. Sequenced sample: PBMCs. The V and J genes are TRBV5-1 and TRBJ2-2, with TRBD1 identical over 11 bases. The DNA for the CDR3 is TGCGCCAGCAGCGGGGACAGGGGGGCTCAAGCCACCGGGGAGCTGTTTTTT. Its translation: CASSGDRGAQATGELFF.